This T cell receptor beta chain was recorded in a study of shared clonotypes between healthy human individuals. V trimming: 9 bases; J trimming: 4 bases; junction bases outside the gene matches: 9. CDR1 and CDR2 (germline): MNHEY, SMNVEV (reference sequence). The CDR3 is made up of 14 amino acids. Sequencing used immunoSEQ multiplex PCR; TCRdb keeps in-frame clones, though not all of them. The data hold 750,000 to 1,000,000 clones, with roughly 92% observed a single time. Naive CD8 cells lacked CD45RO, underwent positive selection for CCR7 and left out terminally differentiated effector memory CD45RA+ cells.

The clonotype comes from a man between 25 and 39 years old in good health. The sample consisted of naive CD8+ T cells sorted from blood. The chain joins TRBV27 to TRBJ2-5; TRBD1 aligns across 9 bases. The CDR3 bases are TGTGCCAGTCTCCGGGACAGGGTTTTAGAGACCCAGTACTTC. This encodes CASLRDRVLETQYF.